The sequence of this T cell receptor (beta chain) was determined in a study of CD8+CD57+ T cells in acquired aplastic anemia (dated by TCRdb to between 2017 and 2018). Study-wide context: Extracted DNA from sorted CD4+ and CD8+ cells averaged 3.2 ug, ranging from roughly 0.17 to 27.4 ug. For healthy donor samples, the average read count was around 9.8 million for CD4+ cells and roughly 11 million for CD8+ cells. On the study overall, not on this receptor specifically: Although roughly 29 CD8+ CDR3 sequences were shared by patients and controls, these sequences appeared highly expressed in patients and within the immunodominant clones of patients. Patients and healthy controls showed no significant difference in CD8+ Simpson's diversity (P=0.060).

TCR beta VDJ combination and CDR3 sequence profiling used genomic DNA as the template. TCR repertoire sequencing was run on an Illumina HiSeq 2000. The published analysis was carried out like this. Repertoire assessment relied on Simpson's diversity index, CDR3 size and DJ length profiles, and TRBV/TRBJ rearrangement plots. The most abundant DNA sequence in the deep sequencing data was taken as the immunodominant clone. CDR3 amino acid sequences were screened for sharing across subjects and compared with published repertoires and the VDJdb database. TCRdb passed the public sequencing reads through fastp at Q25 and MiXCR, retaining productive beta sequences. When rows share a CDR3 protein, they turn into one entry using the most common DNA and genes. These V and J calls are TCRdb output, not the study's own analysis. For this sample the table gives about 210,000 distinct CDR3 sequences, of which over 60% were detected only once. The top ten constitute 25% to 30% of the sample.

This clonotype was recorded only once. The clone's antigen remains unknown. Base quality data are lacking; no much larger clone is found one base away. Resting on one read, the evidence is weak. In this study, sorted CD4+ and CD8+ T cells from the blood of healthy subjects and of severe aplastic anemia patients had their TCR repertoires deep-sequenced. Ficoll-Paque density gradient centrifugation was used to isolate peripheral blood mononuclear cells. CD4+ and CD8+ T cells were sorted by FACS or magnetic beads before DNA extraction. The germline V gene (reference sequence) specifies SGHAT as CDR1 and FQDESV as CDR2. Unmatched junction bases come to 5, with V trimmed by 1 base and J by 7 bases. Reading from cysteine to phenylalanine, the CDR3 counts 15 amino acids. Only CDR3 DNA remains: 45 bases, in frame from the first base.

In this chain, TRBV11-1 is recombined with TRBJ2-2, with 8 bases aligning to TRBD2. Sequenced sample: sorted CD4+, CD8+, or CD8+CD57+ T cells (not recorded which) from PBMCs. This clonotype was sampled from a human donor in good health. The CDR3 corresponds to CASSLGLARGGELFF. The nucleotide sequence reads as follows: TGTGCCAGCAGCTTAGGACTAGCGAGGGGCGGGGAGCTGTTTTTT.